The next 5 T cell receptor beta chains were all read from a single sample in a study of CD8+CD57+ T cells in acquired aplastic anemia. Profiling of TCR beta VDJ combinations and CDR3 sequences used genomic DNA as template. TCRdb analysed the reads with MiXCR anew, one entry per CDR3 protein. The data show 150,000 to 200,000 distinct CDR3 sequences, 64% seen once. The sample was sorted CD4+, CD8+, or CD8+CD57+ T cells (not recorded which) from PBMCs. These receptor sequences come from a human donor with severe aplastic anemia or a healthy control (not recorded which).

V usage is TRBV5-1 and J usage is TRBJ2-5; D is possibly TRBD1 (6 bases). The CDR3 runs to 14 residues. The germline V gene has CDR1 SGHRS and CDR2 YFSETQ. Trimming shortened V by 2 bases and J by 2 bases, and 10 bases separated the two germline ends. The DNA for the CDR3 is TGCGCCAGCAGCTTCGGACAGCCACAAGAGACCCAGTACTTC. As protein: CASSFGQPQETQYF. The whole variable domain, remainder taken from reference TRBV5-1 and TRBJ2-5, is KAGVTQTPRYLIKTRGQQVTLSCSPISGHRSVSWYQQTPGQGLQFLFEYFSETQRNKGNFPGRFSGRQFSNSRSEMNVSTLELGDSALYLCASSFGQPQETQYFGPGTRLLVL.

V is TRBV7-6 and J is TRBJ1-5; D is perhaps TRBD1 (5 bases). The germline CDR1 and CDR2 sequences are SGHVS and FNYEAQ. The CDR3 has 16 amino acids. V was cut by 5 bases and J by 0 bases, with 14 bases left in between. CDR3 amino acids: CASSRGGVYSNQPQHF. The CDR3 region has the DNA TGTGCCAGCAGCCGGGGGGGGGTTTATAGCAATCAGCCCCAGCATTTT.

The chain couples TRBV9 to TRBJ2-1; tentative D call: TRBD2 (5 bases). CDR3 length: 15 residues. Germline V gene data show CDR1 as SGDLS and CDR2 as YYNGEE. With 2 bases removed from V and 7 bases from J, the gap between germline ends came to 16 bases. The CDR3 reads CASSVGLSPMNEQFF. The CDR3 DNA reads TGTGCCAGCAGCGTTGGACTTTCCCCAATGAATGAGCAGTTCTTC. The entire variable domain, with the rest obtained from reference TRBV9 and TRBJ2-1, is as follows: DSGVTQTPKHLITATGQRVTLRCSPRSGDLSVYWYQQSLDQGLQFLIQYYNGEERAKGNILERFSAQQFPDLHSELNLSSLELGDSALYFCASSVGLSPMNEQFFGPGTRLTVL.

This clonotype appeared a few times. V gene TRBV11-2 combines with J gene TRBJ1-1, with D unclear. V was trimmed by 4 bases and J by 4 bases, leaving 7 bases between them. The CDR3 length is 12 residues. Looked up from germline, CDR1 is SGHAT and CDR2 is FQNNGV. The CDR3 is CASSYQLTEAFF. As DNA, the CDR3 is TGTGCCAGCAGCTACCAGCTCACTGAAGCTTTCTTT.

This chain links TRBV10-1 with TRBJ2-1; TRBD2 matches 9 bases. The germline gives CDR1 WNHNN, CDR2 SYGVQD (reference sequence). Unmatched junction bases numbered 5, after V lost 7 bases and J lost 4 bases. This CDR3 comprises 14 residues. Here the CDR3 reads CASTRLAEYNEQFF. CDR3 in DNA: TGCGCCAGCACCCGACTAGCGGAGTACAATGAGCAGTTCTTC.